What follows are 28 T cell receptor beta chains derived from one specimen sequenced in a study of Siglec-9 on CD8 T cells in melanoma. Profiled with immunoSEQ multiplex PCR; TCRdb holds only in-frame clones, not every one. Among 550 to 650 clones listed, roughly two thirds were seen once. The sequenced sample was Siglec-9+ CD8+ T cells sorted from blood. These receptors all come from a human donor in good health.

The chain carries TRBV4-2 and TRBJ1-1; 7 bases line up with TRBD1. CDR3 length: 12 amino acids. From germline, CDR1 is LGHNA and CDR2 YNFKEQ. The junction had 8 bases not matched to a gene; V was cut back by 5 bases and J by 11 bases. The CDR3 sequence is CASSLGTQGAFF. The DNA of the CDR3 is TGTGCCAGCAGCTTGGGTACACAGGGGGCTTTCTTT.

The chain carries TRBV14 and TRBJ1-3; D perhaps matches TRBD1 (5 bases). With 1 base removed from V and 2 bases from J, the gap between germline ends came to 15 bases. CDR3 length: 17 residues. Germline CDR1 and CDR2: SGHDN and FVKESK. CDR3 sequence (DNA): TGTGCCAGCAGCCAAGCCCGCCCCAGGGTCCCTGGAAACACCATATATTTT. Amino acids: CASSQARPRVPGNTIYF.

This clone appeared a few times. This chain links TRBV6-6 with TRBJ2-2, with D unresolved. Germline V gives CDR1 MNHNY, CDR2 SVGAGI (reference sequence). The CDR3 covers 13 residues. V was trimmed by 5 bases and J by 2 bases, leaving 6 bases between them. The CDR3 bases are TGTGCCAGCAGTGAGTCAAACACCGGGGAGCTGTTTTTT. Amino acids: CASSESNTGELFF.

The CDR3 nucleotides are TGTGCCAGCAGCTTGGGTACACAGGGGGCTTTCTTT. It encodes CASSLGTQGAFF. The rearrangement links TRBV5-4 to TRBJ1-1; 7 bases are shared with TRBD1. The CDR3 consists of 12 residues. The germline gives CDR1 SGHNT, CDR2 YYREEE (reference sequence). V shed 0 bases, J shed 11 bases, and the junction held 4 bases outside the gene matches.

The chain carries TRBV5-2 and TRBJ2-2; whether TRBD2, the table's D call, matches the DNA was not checked. TRBV5-2 is deemed a pseudogene. The CDR3 loop spans 14 amino acids. The CDR3, as DNA: TGTGCCAGCACCCGGACTTCGAACACCGGGGAGCTGTTTTTT. Translation: CASTRTSNTGELFF.

The chain has TRBV13 and TRBJ1-4; possible D gene TRBD1, 6 bases. CDR3 length: 18 amino acids. Germline CDR1 reads PRHDT; CDR2 reads FYEKMQ (reference sequence). Trimming took off 2 bases at V and 0 bases at J, with 16 bases between the two ends. The CDR3 region is CASSLTSGVVATNEKLFF. For the CDR3, the DNA is TGTGCCAGCAGCTTAACGTCAGGGGTAGTTGCAACTAATGAAAAACTGTTTTTT.

This chain uses TRBV6-4 with TRBJ2-3, with TRBD2 identical over 11 bases. V shed 3 bases, J shed 4 bases, and the junction held 3 bases outside the gene matches. The CDR3 totals 15 residues. Germline CDR1 reads MRHNA; CDR2 reads SNTAGT. CDR3 region: CASSEELAGADTQYF. CDR3 DNA: TGTGCCAGCAGTGAAGAACTAGCGGGGGCAGATACGCAGTATTTT.

The chain couples TRBV9 to TRBJ2-7; 13 bases are a match to TRBD2. V was clipped by 4 bases and J by 5 bases; unmatched bases: 12. CDR1 is SGDLS and CDR2 is YYNGEE in the germline V gene. CDR3 length: 17 amino acids. CDR3: CASSLGLAGALGNEQYF. The CDR3 DNA reads as TGTGCCAGCAGCCTTGGACTAGCGGGGGCCCTTGGGAACGAGCAGTACTTC.

The V call is TRBV7-8, the J call TRBJ2-1; 10 positions match TRBD2. There are 14 residues in the CDR3. Germline V gene sequence: CDR1 SGHVS, CDR2 FQNEAQ. Trimming cost V 3 bases and J 5 bases; bases outside gene matches: 1. Written as DNA, the CDR3 is TGTGCCAGCAGCTTTAGCGGGGGGCACAATGAGCAGTTCTTC. The encoded protein is CASSFSGGHNEQFF.

This rearrangement joins TRBV12-5 to TRBJ1-2; D gene ambiguous. The V and J ends lost 0 bases and 0 bases respectively, with 11 bases between them. The germline V gene encodes CDR1 LGHNT and CDR2 FRNRAP. The CDR3 consists of 16 residues. CDR3 region: CASGLVPGTSNYGYTF. The CDR3 DNA reads as TGTGCTAGTGGTTTGGTACCGGGCACTTCTAACTATGGCTACACCTTC.

This clone has a handful of counts. The CDR3 here is CASSEGGETGELFF. CDR3 bases: TGTGCCAGCAGTGAAGGGGGGGAGACCGGGGAGCTGTTTTTT. This chain uses TRBV6-1 with TRBJ2-2; tentatively, D is TRBD2 (6 bases). CDR1 MNHNS and CDR2 SASEGT come from the germline V gene. Trimming left V 1 base short and J 5 bases short, with 8 bases between. The CDR3 loop spans 14 amino acids.

In its sample, this clone is medium-sized. The rearrangement joins TRBV6-4 to TRBJ2-1; 10 nucleotides line up with TRBD2. With 0 bases clipped from V and 7 bases from J, the junction kept 0 bases outside the gene matches. CDR1 is MRHNA and CDR2 is SNTAGT in the germline V gene. The CDR3 has 14 residues. The CDR3 loop reads CASSDSAGGNEQFF. CDR3 coding DNA: TGTGCCAGCAGTGACTCAGCGGGGGGGAATGAGCAGTTCTTC.

The CDR3 loop reads CASSLAREGAFF. The CDR3 DNA follows: TGTGCCAGCAGCTTAGCGCGGGAGGGGGCTTTCTTT. The chain has TRBV7-9 and TRBJ1-1; D possibly corresponds to TRBD1 (5 bases). Germline V gene data show CDR1 as SEHNR and CDR2 as FQNEAQ (reference sequence). The V and J ends lost 0 bases and 11 bases respectively, with 10 bases between them. CDR3 length equals 12 residues.

V is TRBV7-8 and J is TRBJ2-1; 7 bases are a match to TRBD2. With V trimmed by 0 bases and J by 7 bases, 3 bases remained unmatched. The germline gives CDR1 SGHVS, CDR2 FQNEAQ. The CDR3 is 14 amino acids. In nucleotides, the CDR3 is TGTGCCAGCAGCTTAGCTCGGACTAGGAATGAGCAGTTCTTC. Protein: CASSLARTRNEQFF.

This chain joins TRBV15 and TRBJ1-5; D is uncertain. The CDR3 is 13 amino acids. V lost 1 base and J 4 bases, leaving 5 bases between the germline ends. Germline CDR1 LNHNV, CDR2 YYDKDF (reference sequence). The CDR3 region is CATSRVENQPQHF. CDR3 sequence (DNA): TGTGCCACCAGCAGAGTCGAAAATCAGCCCCAGCATTTT.

The V call is TRBV19, the J call TRBJ2-1; D unclear. V was cut by 3 bases and J by 13 bases, with 10 bases left in between. The CDR3 spans 11 residues. The germline CDR1 and CDR2 sequences are LNHDA and SQIVND (reference sequence). CDR3 region: CASSMTQKQFF. CDR3 nucleotides: TGTGCCAGTAGTATGACCCAAAAACAGTTCTTC.

A word on this clone: A read error may account for a junction end that differs from germline. This chain uses TRBV10-2 with TRBJ2-6; D call uncertain. CDR1 WSHSY and CDR2 SAAADI come from the germline V gene. CDR3 length equals 18 residues. CDR3 in DNA: TGCGCCAGCAGTTATATCTTCATTCTAACAAAGTCGGGCCAACGTCCTGACTTC. Protein product: CASSYIFILTKSGQRPDF.

By frequency in the sample, this clone is medium-sized (0.01 to 0.1%). The junction differs from germline at one of its ends, possibly a read error. V gene TRBV11-3 combines with J gene TRBJ1-1; a possible D gene is TRBD1 (5 bases). The CDR3 totals 13 residues. CDR1 is SGHNT, CDR2 YENEEA, per germline. CDR3 loop: CASSLGANTEAFF. Written as DNA, the CDR3 is TGTGCCAGCAGTTTAGGGGCGAACACTGAAGCTTTCTTT.

This clone was found a few times. The chain has TRBV9 and TRBJ2-7; perhaps D is TRBD1 or TRBD2 (5 bases each). The germline gives CDR1 SGDLS, CDR2 YYNGEE. Deletions cut 0 bases from V and 0 bases from J, with 10 bases between. This CDR3 has 15 amino acids. The CDR3 nucleotides read TGTGCCAGCAGCGTAGAGGGGACCCTCTCCTACGAGCAGTACTTC. It encodes CASSVEGTLSYEQYF.

This clone has only a few counts. The V and J genes are TRBV5-7 and TRBJ2-2, with D possibly TRBD2 on 5 matching bases. TRBV5-7 qualifies as an ORF whose function is uncertain. V lost 6 bases and J 0 bases, leaving 9 bases between the germline ends. This CDR3 is built from 14 residues. As DNA, the CDR3 is TGTGCCAGCACCCGGACTTCGAACACCGGGGAGCTGTTTTTT. It encodes CASTRTSNTGELFF.

This clone is labeled medium-sized. Other DNA sequences from this sample encode an identical CDR3 as well. This rearrangement joins TRBV2 to TRBJ2-1; D ambiguous. V was shortened by 1 base and J by 3 bases, with 10 bases between the two germline ends. Germline CDR1 reads SNHLY; CDR2 reads FYNNEI. The CDR3 contains 15 residues. The CDR3 bases are TGTGCCAGCAGTGAAGATGGGTCTAGCTACAATGAGCAGTTCTTC. It encodes CASSEDGSSYNEQFF.

The chain couples TRBV5-1 to TRBJ1-4; perhaps TRBD1 as D (6 bases). Deletions cut 4 bases from V and 7 bases from J, with 11 bases between. The CDR3 has 13 residues. Germline CDR1 and CDR2: SGHRS and YFSETQ. CDR3 bases: TGCGCCAGCAGCCACGGGGGGCCTGAAAAACTGTTTTTT. It encodes CASSHGGPEKLFF.

The rearrangement uses TRBV6-1 and TRBJ1-2, with 9 bases lining up with TRBD1. Germline values: CDR1 MNHNS, CDR2 SASEGT. Trimming removed 1 base from V and 4 bases from J; junction bases left unmatched: 4. The CDR3 has 15 amino acids. This CDR3 reads CASSEEGTGSYGYTF. The CDR3 region has the DNA TGTGCCAGCAGTGAAGAAGGGACAGGGAGCTATGGCTACACCTTC.

The chain carries TRBV19 and TRBJ1-5, with D uncertain. The ends were cut back, 6 bases at V and 0 bases at J, with 3 bases in the middle. The CDR3 is made up of 12 amino acids. Germline V gene data show CDR1 as LNHDA and CDR2 as SQIVND (reference sequence). In DNA form, the CDR3 reads TGTGCCAGTAGAAATAGCAATCAGCCCCAGCATTTT. This encodes CASRNSNQPQHF.

This clone ranks as medium-sized. The chain links TRBV5-1 to TRBJ1-1; the D is unclear. V was pared by 4 bases and J by 1 base, with 8 bases between. From germline, CDR1 is SGHRS and CDR2 YFSETQ. The CDR3 extends over 13 amino acids. CDR3 sequence (DNA): TGCGCCAGCAGCCCCGGGCCGAACACTGAAGCTTTCTTT. As protein: CASSPGPNTEAFF. The full variable domain, rest sourced from reference TRBV5-1 and TRBJ1-1, is KAGVTQTPRYLIKTRGQQVTLSCSPISGHRSVSWYQQTPGQGLQFLFEYFSETQRNKGNFPGRFSGRQFSNSRSEMNVSTLELGDSALYLCASSPGPNTEAFFGQGTRLTVV.

The V gene is TRBV6-1, the J gene TRBJ2-3; no definite D call. The CDR3 runs to 15 residues. CDR1 MNHNS and CDR2 SASEGT come from the germline V gene. V lost 1 base, J lost 0 bases, and 8 bases lay in between. The DNA for the CDR3 is TGTGCCAGCAGTGAAGAAATGGGAAGCACAGATACGCAGTATTTT. It encodes CASSEEMGSTDTQYF.

The sample holds a few counts of this clone. The chain uses TRBV6-1 and TRBJ1-3, with unresolved D. The CDR3 totals 15 residues. Trimming removed 2 bases from V and 0 bases from J, with 8 bases in between. Germline loops: CDR1 MNHNS, CDR2 SASEGT. Here the CDR3 reads CASSESQDSGNTIYF. The CDR3 nucleotides read TGTGCCAGCAGTGAAAGCCAGGACTCTGGAAACACCATATATTTT.

The chain employs TRBV6-5 and TRBJ2-3, with D tentatively TRBD2 (5 bases). Germline CDR1 and CDR2: MNHEY and SVGAGI. V dropped 1 base and J dropped 2 bases, with 7 bases sitting between them. The length of the CDR3 is 14 residues. DNA for the CDR3: TGTGCCAGCAGTTACTTTAGCGTCACAGATACGCAGTATTTT. Protein sequence: CASSYFSVTDTQYF.